This paragraph covers one TCR beta chain sequence. This sample is drawn from a study of blood T cell repertoires in COVID-19. Study information: Whether acute or convalescent, the COVID-19 samples came from the United States, Italy and Spain. Sources were T cells, B-cell-depleted T cells, or PBMCs; the material itself was cDNA or gDNA.

Seattle participants joined during active infection and were tracked over time. V trimming: 2 bases; J trimming: 10 bases; junction bases outside the gene matches: 4. The germline V gene has CDR1 SNHLY and CDR2 FYNNEI. The CDR3 runs to 13 residues. Authors' analysis steps: Amplified reference gene primers provided the basis for estimating nucleated cell counts. Profiling relied on immunoSEQ multiplex PCR, and the TCRdb table lists in-frame clones only, not all of them. V and J calls plus clone size are reproduced from that table; the DNA served to infer D and trimming. Of about 260,000 clones detected, over 80% appear once; the ten largest clones hold roughly 10%.

The chain is built from TRBV2 and TRBJ1-4; 7 bases are a match to TRBD1. Material: peripheral blood. The TCR sequence derives from a woman between 65 and 79 years old with COVID-19, enrolled during active disease. CDR3 protein: CASSEKGARKLFF. In DNA form, the CDR3 reads TGTGCCAGCAGTGAAAAGGGGGCGCGAAAACTGTTTTTT.